Below are 2 T cell receptor beta chains sequenced from a single sample in a study of OX40 agonist ivuxolimab in advanced cancers. The assay was immunoSEQ multiplex PCR, and TCRdb's table has in-frame clones only and misses some. The sample includes approximately 60,000 clones, roughly 91% of them seen just once. The source material was CD4+ or CD8+ T cells sorted from blood, sampled in a trial of the OX40 agonist ivuxolimab. These receptors were obtained from an adult with an advanced solid tumor such as melanoma, head and neck, liver or kidney cancer.

This chain links TRBV25-1 with TRBJ2-1; the D gene is possibly TRBD2 (6 bases). Germline values: CDR1 MGHDK, CDR2 SYGVNS. With 2 bases removed from V and 6 bases from J, the gap between germline ends came to 11 bases. The CDR3 loop spans 14 amino acids. In DNA form, the CDR3 reads TGTGCCAGCAGTGAAGGACTAATGGGCAATGAGCAGTTCTTC. It is translated as CASSEGLMGNEQFF.

The chain joins TRBV5-4 to TRBJ2-7; D could derive from TRBD1 or TRBD2 (5 bases each). Germline loops: CDR1 SGHNT, CDR2 YYREEE (reference sequence). The CDR3 extends over 14 amino acids. V lost 3 bases and J 0 bases, leaving 10 bases between the germline ends. The CDR3 here is CASSSTGPSYEQYF. In DNA, the CDR3 is TGTGCCAGCAGCTCAACGGGACCCTCCTACGAGCAGTACTTC.